A selection of T cell receptor beta chains follows, all from one sample in a study of cytomegalovirus exposure and HLA in healthy donors. The data were produced by immunoSEQ multiplex PCR, yet TCRdb's version contains in-frame clones alone and is incomplete. This table has 150,000 to 200,000 clones, approximately 80% appearing once. The sequencing input was PBMCs. These receptor sequences come from a woman between 45 and 65 years old in good health and CMV-seronegative. Each CDR3 is given without its conserved first and last residue. Clone size appears in some rows only: once, few, many, or a class for an expanded clone.

v_call: TRBV5-1
j_call: TRBJ2-3
clone_size: -
cdr3_aa: ASSLGDRGDTQY

v_call: TRBV19
j_call: TRBJ2-7
clone_size: -
cdr3_aa: ASRRTSGAYEQY

v_call: TRBV30
j_call: TRBJ2-3
clone_size: -
cdr3_aa: AWSGGTPTDTQY

v_call: TRBV28
j_call: TRBJ1-5
clone_size: -
cdr3_aa: ASSFVDSSNQPQH

v_call: TRBV27
j_call: TRBJ2-6
clone_size: -
cdr3_aa: ASRLTGGAPFGANVLT

v_call: TRBV5-6
j_call: TRBJ1-3
clone_size: -
cdr3_aa: ASSLWVAGNTIY

v_call: TRBV7-9
j_call: TRBJ1-3
clone_size: few
cdr3_aa: ATQGGGNTIY

v_call: TRBV7-9
j_call: TRBJ2-1
clone_size: -
cdr3_aa: ASSRGSYNEQF

v_call: TRBV5-4
j_call: TRBJ1-2
clone_size: -
cdr3_aa: ASSGSRMGYGYT

v_call: TRBV5-6
j_call: TRBJ1-5
clone_size: -
cdr3_aa: ASSLAMGGNQPQH

v_call: TRBV29-1
j_call: TRBJ2-7
clone_size: -
cdr3_aa: SVHGGGVEQY

v_call: TRBV11-2
j_call: TRBJ1-5
clone_size: -
cdr3_aa: APSSLFGQGVSQPQH

v_call: TRBV6-1
j_call: TRBJ2-1
clone_size: -
cdr3_aa: ASRSQGAGEQF

v_call: TRBV5-1
j_call: TRBJ2-1
clone_size: -
cdr3_aa: ASSLFSTGGHPSGGNEQF

v_call: TRBV28
j_call: TRBJ1-2
clone_size: -
cdr3_aa: ASSSPGGAGFGGYT

v_call: TRBV7-2
j_call: TRBJ2-7
clone_size: -
cdr3_aa: ASSLASGGEYEQY

v_call: TRBV2
j_call: TRBJ2-6
clone_size: -
cdr3_aa: ASTRDRVSGANGLT

v_call: TRBV28
j_call: TRBJ2-7
clone_size: -
cdr3_aa: ASSSHSGGRHEQY

v_call: TRBV6-1
j_call: TRBJ2-3
clone_size: few
cdr3_aa: ASSDDGGGTDTQY

v_call: TRBV7-8
j_call: TRBJ2-2
clone_size: -
cdr3_aa: ASSLGESSGELF

v_call: TRBV19
j_call: TRBJ2-7
clone_size: -
cdr3_aa: ASSMISAGDHYEQY

v_call: TRBV6-6
j_call: TRBJ1-1
clone_size: few
cdr3_aa: ASSSPTGMNTEAF

v_call: TRBV6-5
j_call: TRBJ1-5
clone_size: -
cdr3_aa: ASSWGLAQPQH

v_call: TRBV15
j_call: TRBJ2-7
clone_size: -
cdr3_aa: ATSRGAALTSEQY

v_call: TRBV25-1
j_call: TRBJ2-3
clone_size: -
cdr3_aa: ASSDASGSSDTQY

v_call: TRBV11-2
j_call: TRBJ1-4
clone_size: -
cdr3_aa: ASSRDSLATNEKLF

v_call: TRBV6-6
j_call: TRBJ2-4
clone_size: -
cdr3_aa: ASSLGASNIQY

v_call: TRBV5-1
j_call: TRBJ2-2
clone_size: -
cdr3_aa: ASDPGLAATGELF

v_call: TRBV28
j_call: TRBJ2-7
clone_size: -
cdr3_aa: ASRSRQGPDSYEQY

v_call: TRBV6-1
j_call: TRBJ2-7
clone_size: -
cdr3_aa: ASSVGLAYEQY

v_call: TRBV7-9
j_call: TRBJ2-1
clone_size: -
cdr3_aa: ASSLSPGLAGTPYNEQF

v_call: TRBV28
j_call: TRBJ2-3
clone_size: -
cdr3_aa: ASSLIARGLAGDTDTQY

v_call: TRBV13
j_call: TRBJ2-1
clone_size: -
cdr3_aa: ASSSTGTSTYEQF

v_call: TRBV2
j_call: TRBJ1-5
clone_size: -
cdr3_aa: ASSSDGGGDQPQH

v_call: TRBV7-8
j_call: TRBJ1-2
clone_size: -
cdr3_aa: ASSDKRNYGYT

v_call: TRBV10-3
j_call: TRBJ1-2
clone_size: -
cdr3_aa: AISELAWGRNYGYT

v_call: TRBV14
j_call: TRBJ1-2
clone_size: -
cdr3_aa: ASSQDRSYGYT

v_call: TRBV18
j_call: TRBJ2-1
clone_size: -
cdr3_aa: ASSPPSVNEQF

v_call: TRBV7-2
j_call: TRBJ2-5
clone_size: -
cdr3_aa: ASTLGGSTETQY

v_call: TRBV1
j_call: TRBJ2-7
clone_size: few
cdr3_aa: TSSRPHGNEQY

v_call: TRBV15
j_call: TRBJ2-5
clone_size: -
cdr3_aa: ATSSSLETQY

v_call: TRBV19
j_call: TRBJ1-1
clone_size: -
cdr3_aa: ASSMGAGVRSTEAF

v_call: TRBV19
j_call: TRBJ2-1
clone_size: -
cdr3_aa: ASSSGGRVSYNEQF

v_call: TRBV28
j_call: TRBJ2-1
clone_size: -
cdr3_aa: ASSLGEPSYNEQF

v_call: TRBV27
j_call: TRBJ1-3
clone_size: once
cdr3_aa: ASSLSVRGGNGKNTIY

v_call: TRBV7-2
j_call: TRBJ1-1
clone_size: -
cdr3_aa: ASSPRNIAEAF

v_call: TRBV11-3
j_call: TRBJ2-5
clone_size: -
cdr3_aa: ASSGDWGRDKETQY

v_call: TRBV10-2
j_call: TRBJ1-1
clone_size: -
cdr3_aa: ASRDRGRVNTEAF